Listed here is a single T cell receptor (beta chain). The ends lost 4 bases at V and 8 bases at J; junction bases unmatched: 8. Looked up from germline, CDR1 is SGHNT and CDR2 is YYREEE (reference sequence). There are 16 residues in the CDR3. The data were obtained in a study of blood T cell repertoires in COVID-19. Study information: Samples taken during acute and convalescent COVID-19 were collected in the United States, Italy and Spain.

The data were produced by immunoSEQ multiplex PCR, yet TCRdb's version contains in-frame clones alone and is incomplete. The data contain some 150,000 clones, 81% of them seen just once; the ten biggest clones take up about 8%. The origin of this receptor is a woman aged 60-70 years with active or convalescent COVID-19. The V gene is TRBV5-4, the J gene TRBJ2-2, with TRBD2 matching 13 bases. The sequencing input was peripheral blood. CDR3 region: CASSPRTSGRGGELFF. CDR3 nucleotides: TGTGCCAGCAGCCCCCGGACTAGCGGGAGAGGAGGGGAGCTGTTTTTT. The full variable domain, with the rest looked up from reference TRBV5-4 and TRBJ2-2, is ETGVTQSPTHLIKTRGQQVTLRCSSQSGHNTVSWYQQALGQGPQFIFQYYREEENGRGNFPPRFSGLQFPNYSSELNVNALELDDSALYLCASSPRTSGRGGELFFGEGSRLTVL.